This T cell receptor (beta chain) was observed in a study of early T cells in non-severe SARS-CoV-2 infection. At the level of the study: Chains stayed unpaired after sequencing of bulk RNA from unsorted whole blood. Overall study findings and caveats: Using VDJdb, the matching emphasized anti-spike CD8 responses while missing private and CD4 specificities.

This clonotype was found many times. Its antigen is currently unknown. V was cut by 5 bases and J by 0 bases, with 11 bases left in between. Germline V gene lookup returns CDR1 MDHEN and CDR2 SYDVKM. This CDR3 comprises 16 residues. Unique molecular identifiers tagged individual cDNA molecules. TCRdb re-called the 5' RACE reads with MiXCR, one entry per CDR3 protein. This table holds approximately 34,000 distinct CDR3 sequences, about 8% found once. The clonotype comes from an adult who was a healthcare worker with PCR-confirmed SARS-CoV-2 infection or an uninfected control (not recorded which). The chain has TRBV28 and TRBJ2-6, with D maybe TRBD1 (6 bases). Here the sequenced sample was whole blood, taken at baseline. CDR3 bases: TGTGCCAGCAGTGGACAGAGCACCTCTGGGGCCAACGTCCTGACTTTC. It yields the protein CASSGQSTSGANVLTF.